This paragraph covers one TCR beta chain sequence. The antigen remains unidentified. A much larger clone is a single base away; this may be a read error. Germline V gene sequence: CDR1 MNHEY, CDR2 SMNVEV (reference sequence). Trimming stripped 4 bases from V and 1 base from J, with 13 bases between. This CDR3 is built from 15 residues. Pregnant or lactating patients were excluded, as were those with uncontrolled infection or other autoimmune disease. This record comes from a study of T cells in Graves' hyperthyroidism and ophthalmopathy. Study details: Peripheral blood was acquired at first diagnosis, ahead of any therapy whatsoever.

Amplification of TCR beta CDR3 regions was performed using RNA transcripts as template. When the TCR CDR3 underwent first-round RT-PCR, the HTBI primer set was used. TCRdb redid the calling of the multiplex PCR reads with MiXCR, one entry per CDR3 protein. The sample includes about 340,000 distinct CDR3 sequences, approximately 22% of them seen just once. Broader study findings: A model built on 13 V-J features separated ophthalmopathy from stable hyperthyroidism.

This clonotype was obtained from a woman between 45 and 65 years old with Graves' hyperthyroidism. Sequencing was done on a sample of blood. The chain carries TRBV27 and TRBJ1-1; D uncertain. CDR3 sequence reads: CASSSPQRANTEAFF. The CDR3 DNA follows: TGTGCCAGCAGTTCGCCTCAACGGGCGAACACTGAAGCTTTCTTT.